The clone carrying this TCR beta chain occurred a few times. What it binds is unknown. One entry per CDR3 protein, called by TCRdb with MiXCR from the RT-PCR reads. The repertoire holds about 620,000 distinct CDR3 sequences, with about 10% as singletons. This record comes from a study of response to subunit inactivated influenza vaccine. Study-wide results and limits: That few new T cells are recruited by each seasonal influenza vaccination was the authors' suggestion.

The CDR3 covers 14 residues. V was trimmed by 11 bases and J by 2 bases, leaving 15 bases between them. Germline-derived CDR1 and CDR2 are LNHNV and YYDKDF (reference sequence). The receptor comes from a man aged 45-60 years who received an inactivated influenza vaccine. This sample comprised PBMCs from blood, obtained on the day of vaccination. The rearrangement uses TRBV15 and TRBJ2-2; D call uncertain. The CDR3 sequence: CAAGRGVNTGELFF. CDR3 DNA sequence: TGTGCCGCCGGCCGTGGCGTAAACACCGGGGAGCTGTTTTTT.